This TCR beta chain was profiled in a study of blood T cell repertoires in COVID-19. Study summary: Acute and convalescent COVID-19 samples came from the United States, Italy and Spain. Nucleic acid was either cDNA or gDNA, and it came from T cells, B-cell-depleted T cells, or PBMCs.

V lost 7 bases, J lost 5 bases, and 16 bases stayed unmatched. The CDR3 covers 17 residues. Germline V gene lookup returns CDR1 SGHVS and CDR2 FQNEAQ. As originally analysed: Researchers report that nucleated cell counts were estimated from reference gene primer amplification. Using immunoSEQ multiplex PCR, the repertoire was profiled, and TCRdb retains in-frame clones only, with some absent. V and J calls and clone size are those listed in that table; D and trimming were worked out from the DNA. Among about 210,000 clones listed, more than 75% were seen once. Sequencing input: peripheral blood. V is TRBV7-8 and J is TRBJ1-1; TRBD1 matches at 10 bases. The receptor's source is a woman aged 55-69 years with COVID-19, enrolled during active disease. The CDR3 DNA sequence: TGTGCCAGCAAAAACGAGGGGACAGGGGCACTGGGGACTGAAGCTTTCTTT. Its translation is CASKNEGTGALGTEAFF. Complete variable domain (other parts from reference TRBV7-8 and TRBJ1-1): GAGVSQSPRYKVAKRGQDVALRCDPISGHVSLFWYQQALGQGPEFLTYFQNEAQLDKSGLPSDRFFAERPEGSVSTLKIQRTQQEDSAVYLCASKNEGTGALGTEAFFGQGTRLTVV.